These T cell receptor beta chains were read from a single sample in a study of cytomegalovirus exposure and HLA in healthy donors. Assay: immunoSEQ multiplex PCR; the TCRdb copy retains only in-frame clones and omits some. Of roughly 150,000 clones in the sample, 65% to 70% are singletons; the top ten hold less than 11%. Sample: PBMCs. These receptors were collected from a man younger than 45 in good health and CMV-seropositive. The CDR3 runs from the conserved cysteine through the conserved F or W. Fields, in order: J gene, D gene, clone size, V gene, CDR3 DNA, CDR3 protein. A D gene is named only where the DNA matches it firmly. Some rows mark clone size as missing; the rest say once, few, many or name a class of expanded clone.

>TRBJ2-1|TRBD2|few|TRBV28
TGTGCCAGCAGCCCAAACAACCCTGGGCCTAGCGGGAGTTGGATGGTGAAGTTCTACAATGAGCAGTTCTTC
CASSPNNPGPSGSWMVKFYNEQFF
>TRBJ1-6|TRBD1|once|TRBV6-5
TGTGCCAGCACCAAGGACAGGGCCAATTCACCCCTCCACTTT
CASTKDRANSPLHF
>TRBJ1-3|NA|few|TRBV6-6
TGTGCCAGCAGTTACAGCATGGGCCCCACCATATATTTT
CASSYSMGPTIYF
>TRBJ2-7|TRBD1|NA|TRBV2
TGTGCCAGCAGCACAAGGGACAGTTTGTCCGAGCAGTACTTC
CASSTRDSLSEQYF
>TRBJ1-1|NA|NA|TRBV28
TGTGTGGTGGAGTTGAACACTGAAGCTTTCTTT
CVVELNTEAFF
>TRBJ1-1|NA|NA|TRBV11-3
TGTGCCAGCAGCTTAGACATGACAGTGGCGACTGAAGCTTTCTTT
CASSLDMTVATEAFF
>TRBJ2-7|TRBD2|once|TRBV6-4
TGTGCCAGCAGTGACCCTTTACGGGGGGGGGCTTACGAGCAGTACTTC
CASSDPLRGGAYEQYF
>TRBJ1-6|TRBD1|NA|TRBV6-5
TGTGCCAGCAGTTACTCGGACAGGGCTGGATCACCCCTCCACTTT
CASSYSDRAGSPLHF
>TRBJ1-2|TRBD1|NA|TRBV4-1
TGCGCCAGCAGCCCGACAGGGGAGGGCTATGGCTACACCTTC
CASSPTGEGYGYTF
>TRBJ2-1|TRBD2|NA|TRBV30
TGTGCCCACTCAGACGGGGTAGCGGGAGGTTTGCAGTTCTTC
CAHSDGVAGGLQFF
>TRBJ1-1|NA|NA|TRBV10-3
TGTGCCATCAGTGAGGTTTCTGGCCTTGAAGCTTTCTTT
CAISEVSGLEAFF
>TRBJ2-7|TRBD1|NA|TRBV27
TGTGCCAGCAGTTTCGGGACAGGGTTCTACGAGCAGTACTTC
CASSFGTGFYEQYF
>TRBJ1-4|NA|few|TRBV19
TGTGCCAGTAGTATGGCAGGGTTCACTAATGAAAAACTGTTTTTT
CASSMAGFTNEKLFF
>TRBJ2-2|TRBD2|few|TRBV5-1
TGCGCCAGCAGCTTGATGGGGGGAGGGCCGTCCGGGGAGCTGTTTTTT
CASSLMGGGPSGELFF
>TRBJ2-7|NA|once|TRBV5-5
TGTGCCAGCAGTTTACAGGGATTTTACGAGCAGTACTTC
CASSLQGFYEQYF
>TRBJ1-2|NA|few|TRBV28
TGTGCCAGCAGCCTCAGACAGGAGAGCTACACCTTC
CASSLRQESYTF
>TRBJ2-2|NA|NA|TRBV18
TGTGCCAGCTCACCACAGGATCCGGGACATAACACCGGGGAGCTGTTTTTT
CASSPQDPGHNTGELFF
>TRBJ1-5|TRBD1|once|TRBV6-6
TGTGCCAGCGAGGGGGCGCATAATCAGCCCCAGCATTTT
CASEGAHNQPQHF
>TRBJ2-7|TRBD1|NA|TRBV6-6
TGTGCCAGCAGTGCGGACAGGTACTACGAGCAGTACTTC
CASSADRYYEQYF
>TRBJ2-1|TRBD1|NA|TRBV5-4
TGTGCCAGCAGAACCGGGACAGGGGTTATCAATGAGCAGTTCTTC
CASRTGTGVINEQFF
>TRBJ1-2|NA|NA|TRBV9
TGTGCCAGCAGCGGAAGTGGAACAGGGATCTATGGCTACACCTTC
CASSGSGTGIYGYTF
>TRBJ2-3|TRBD2|NA|TRBV7-3
TGTGCCAGCAGCCTAACTAGCGGGAGCTCAACAGATACGCAGTATTTT
CASSLTSGSSTDTQYF
>TRBJ2-7|TRBD2|NA|TRBV6-5
TGTGCCAGCACCGACACTAGCGGGAGAGGGAACGAGCAGTACTTC
CASTDTSGRGNEQYF
>TRBJ2-5|NA|NA|TRBV6-5
TGTGCCAGCAGTTACAAGGGAAGGGGAGAGACCCAGTACTTC
CASSYKGRGETQYF
>TRBJ1-6|NA|NA|TRBV30
TGTGCCTGGGCGGGGCAGTATAATTCACCCCTCCACTTT
CAWAGQYNSPLHF
>TRBJ2-2|TRBD2|few|TRBV7-3
TGTGCCAGCAGCTTGACGGGACTAGCGGGAAGGGCCGGGGAGCTGTTTTTT
CASSLTGLAGRAGELFF
>TRBJ1-1|NA|NA|TRBV5-6
TGTGCCAGCAGCTGGGTCGAGACGAGGAGTGTGGCTTTCTTT
CASSWVETRSVAFF
>TRBJ1-5|NA|NA|TRBV27
TGTGCCAGCACCAATCATCAGCCCCAGCATTTT
CASTNHQPQHF
>TRBJ1-4|TRBD1|NA|TRBV19
TGTGCCAGTAGTACGGGGACAGGGGGTGTTGCTAATGAAAAACTGTTTTTT
CASSTGTGGVANEKLFF
>TRBJ2-1|TRBD2|NA|TRBV19
TGTGCCAGTAGTGTCGGGACTAGCGGGAGCTTGCAGTTCTTC
CASSVGTSGSLQFF
>TRBJ1-5|TRBD1|few|TRBV19
TGTGCCAGTACCCCGGGACAGGCGGATCAGCCCCAGCATTTT
CASTPGQADQPQHF
>TRBJ2-1|TRBD2|once|TRBV7-6
TGTGCCAGCAGCTTAAGCGGGAGTATCTACAATGAGCAGTTCTTC
CASSLSGSIYNEQFF
>TRBJ1-1|NA|NA|TRBV28
TGTGCCAGCAGTTTGGGTCAGGGTCCGACTGAAGCTTTCTTT
CASSLGQGPTEAFF
>TRBJ1-1|TRBD1|few|TRBV6-1
TGTGCCAGCAGTGACCACCCCGGAGGGGGACAGGGAACTGAAGCTTTCTTT
CASSDHPGGGQGTEAFF
>TRBJ2-5|TRBD2|NA|TRBV5-4
TGTGCCAGCAGCTCCGGACTAGCGGGAGTGAGAGAGACCCAGTACTTC
CASSSGLAGVRETQYF
>TRBJ2-1|TRBD2|NA|TRBV5-1
TGCGCCAGCAGCTCATATAAAACTAGCGGGAGTTTCAATGAGCAGTTCTTC
CASSSYKTSGSFNEQFF
>TRBJ2-3|TRBD2|few|TRBV9
TGTGCCAGCAGCGTAGATCCGCTAGCGGTACCCGCAGATACGCAGTATTTT
CASSVDPLAVPADTQYF
>TRBJ1-2|TRBD1|once|TRBV7-9
TGTGCCAGCAGTCGTATTACAGGGGGCGATGGCTACACCTTC
CASSRITGGDGYTF
>TRBJ1-5|TRBD1|NA|TRBV29-1
TGCAGCGTGGGACAGGGGGCGAGCAATCAGCCCCAGCATTTT
CSVGQGASNQPQHF
>TRBJ1-2|NA|NA|TRBV6-6
TGTGCCAGCAGTCCTACGGCGGTTTTTCATGGCTACACCTTC
CASSPTAVFHGYTF
>TRBJ1-2|TRBD1|NA|TRBV28
TGTGCCAGCAGACTAGGGACAGGGGATCACTATGGCTACACCTTC
CASRLGTGDHYGYTF
>TRBJ2-3|NA|NA|TRBV6-5
TGTGCCAGCAGTTACTCGACGTCAGGGGGGACAGATACGCAGTATTTT
CASSYSTSGGTDTQYF
>TRBJ1-1|NA|NA|TRBV18
TGTGCCAGCTCACTGGGCAGTCCGAACACTGAAGCTTTCTTT
CASSLGSPNTEAFF
>TRBJ1-1|TRBD1|NA|TRBV6-1
TGTGCCAGCAGCCCCATGCAGGGGGGCACTGAAGCTTTCTTT
CASSPMQGGTEAFF
>TRBJ2-1|TRBD2|once|TRBV7-9
TGTGCCACCGAATCGGTCCGGGACTACCAGTTCTTC
CATESVRDYQFF
>TRBJ2-3|TRBD2|NA|TRBV27
TGTGCCAGCAGACTAGGGACTAGCGGGAGCACAGATACGCAGTATTTT
CASRLGTSGSTDTQYF
>TRBJ1-4|NA|NA|TRBV7-9
TGTGCCAGCAGCTTAGCATTGGCGGGAAATGAAAAACTGTTTTTT
CASSLALAGNEKLFF
>TRBJ2-7|TRBD1|NA|TRBV6-5
TGTGCCAGCACGGGACAGCCCTACGAGCAGTACTTC
CASTGQPYEQYF
>TRBJ2-1|TRBD2|NA|TRBV19
TGTGCCAGTAGTATTGGGGTGGCGGGAGCCCACAATGAGCAGTTCTTC
CASSIGVAGAHNEQFF
>TRBJ2-5|TRBD1|few|TRBV11-2
TGTGCCAGCAGCCCAGGGGGCGCAGAGACCCAGTACTTC
CASSPGGAETQYF
>TRBJ1-2|NA|NA|TRBV28
TGTGCCAGCAGTTTACAGGGCTATGGCTACACCTTC
CASSLQGYGYTF
>TRBJ1-1|NA|NA|TRBV7-8
TGTGCCAGCAGCTTAATCGTCAGGGGTGCCACTGAAGCTTTCTTT
CASSLIVRGATEAFF
>TRBJ2-7|TRBD1|NA|TRBV5-4
TGTGCCAGCAGCTACGGACAGGCCTACGAGCAGTACTTC
CASSYGQAYEQYF
>TRBJ2-1|TRBD1|NA|TRBV7-8
TGTGCCAGCAGCTTGGCCGGGACAGGGCTCCATGCTGAGCAGTTCTTC
CASSLAGTGLHAEQFF
>TRBJ1-3|NA|few|TRBV28
TGTGCCAGCAGCCGACAGAACTCTGGAAACACCATATATTTT
CASSRQNSGNTIYF
>TRBJ2-7|NA|NA|TRBV7-6
TGTGCCAGCAGCCCAGAGGGACTCCCAGCCCGGGGAGAGCAGTACTTC
CASSPEGLPARGEQYF
>TRBJ2-2|NA|NA|TRBV30
TGTGCCTATCTGCGGAGGAACACCGGGGAGCTGTTTTTT
CAYLRRNTGELFF
>TRBJ2-3|NA|NA|TRBV28
TGTGCCAGCAGTTTAGGACTATACACAGATACGCAGTATTTT
CASSLGLYTDTQYF
>TRBJ1-4|NA|NA|TRBV5-6
TGTGCCAGCAGCTTTCTCCTGGGAGGAGTACGATTT
CASSFLLGGVRF
>TRBJ2-1|NA|NA|TRBV7-9
TGTGCCAGCAACCTGGGGGTAGCGGAAAATGAGCAGTTCTTC
CASNLGVAENEQFF